These T cell receptor beta chains were read from a single sample in a study of human T cells and chemical hapten exposure. TCRdb called the 5' RACE reads again in MiXCR, with one record for every CDR3 protein. Of 110,000 or so distinct CDR3 sequences in the sample, roughly a fifth were seen once. The receptors shown here come from a human donor in good health. Each CDR3 is given with its conserved first and last residue. D genes are given only for firm matches. Not all rows give a size; the values are once, few, many and, for expanded clones, a class.

cdr3_nt cdr3_aa j_call cdr3_length clone_size d_call v_call
TGTGCCAGCAGCTTGGTCCTAGCGGGAGGAAGAGAGACCCAGTACTTC CASSLVLAGGRETQYF TRBJ2-5 16 NA TRBD2 TRBV5-6
TGCGCCAGCAGCTGGACGAGCGGGAGTTCCTACAATGAGCAGTTCTTC CASSWTSGSSYNEQFF TRBJ2-1 16 NA TRBD2 TRBV5-1
TGCAGTGCTAGCCAGTACAATGAGCAGTTCTTC CSASQYNEQFF TRBJ2-1 11 NA NA TRBV20-1
TGTGCCAGCAGCGCGAGGGGCGAAGAGACCCAGTACTTC CASSARGEETQYF TRBJ2-5 13 NA NA TRBV7-9
TGTGCTAGCAGCCCGGCCAGGGGTAACGGGTACGAGCAGTACTTC CASSPARGNGYEQYF TRBJ2-7 15 medium-sized NA TRBV7-7
TGCAGCGGTCGATGGGCCGGGGAGCTGTTTTTT CSGRWAGELFF TRBJ2-2 11 few NA TRBV29-1
TGCGCCAGCAGCCAACGACTAGCGGGAGTCCTGTACCAAGAGACCCAGTACTTC CASSQRLAGVLYQETQYF TRBJ2-5 18 NA TRBD2 TRBV5-1
TGTGCCAGCAGTTCGTCCGGGACAGACGGGATTTTT CASSSSGTDGIF TRBJ1-4 12 many TRBD1 TRBV6-6
TGCAGCGCCGGGGGACTAGCGGGAGGAGAGACCCAGTACTTC CSAGGLAGGETQYF TRBJ2-5 14 few TRBD2 TRBV29-1
TGTGCCAGCAGTTACAGGGGGGGTGGCTACACCTTC CASSYRGGGYTF TRBJ1-2 12 NA NA TRBV6-6
TGCGCCAGCAGCTTGGAGTCCCCTACAGGGATTAGGCACTACGAGCAGTACTTC CASSLESPTGIRHYEQYF TRBJ2-7 18 many NA TRBV5-1
TGTGCCAGCAGTTTCCGGACCTTGCCTTACGAGCAGTACTTC CASSFRTLPYEQYF TRBJ2-7 14 NA NA TRBV12-3/TRBV12-4
TGTGCCTGGAGTGTTTTGACATCGAGGGGCTACACCTTC CAWSVLTSRGYTF TRBJ1-2 13 few NA TRBV30
TGCGCCAGCAGCCAAGGTCCTAGAGGCGGGGGGTACCAAGAGACCCAGTACTTC CASSQGPRGGGYQETQYF TRBJ2-5 18 NA TRBD2 TRBV4-1
TGCAGTGCCGATCCCCTAGCGGCCACCACAGATACGCAGTATTTT CSADPLAATTDTQYF TRBJ2-3 15 NA TRBD2 TRBV20-1
TGTGCCAGCAGTTACTCGCAGGACAGTTTCTCACCCCTCCACTTT CASSYSQDSFSPLHF TRBJ1-6 15 NA NA TRBV6-6
TGCGCCAGCAGCTTGGATGGGACACCTGAAGCTTTCTTT CASSLDGTPEAFF TRBJ1-1 13 NA NA TRBV5-1
TGTGCCAGCACCCGGGCAGCACAAGAGACCCAGTACTTC CASTRAAQETQYF TRBJ2-5 13 NA NA TRBV21-1
TGTGCCAGCAGATCGACAGGGGTAGATGAGCAGTTCTTC CASRSTGVDEQFF TRBJ2-1 13 NA TRBD1 TRBV12-3/TRBV12-4
TGTGCCAGCAGTTTGGGACAGGGTGCATCCTACGAGCAGTACTTC CASSLGQGASYEQYF TRBJ2-7 15 few TRBD1 TRBV5-6
TGTGCCAGCGGAATCGGGACTCTCTACATCGATACGCAGTATTTT CASGIGTLYIDTQYF TRBJ2-3 15 NA NA TRBV7-2
TGTGCCAGCAGCCAAGATAAGGGATCTGGAGAAAAACTGTTTTTT CASSQDKGSGEKLFF TRBJ1-4 15 NA NA TRBV14
TGTGCCAGCAGTTCCCTTCGGCGGGTCGGGGGATACGAGCAGTACTTC CASSSLRRVGGYEQYF TRBJ2-7 16 NA NA TRBV28
TGTGCCAGCAGTAACCCCACAGATACGCAGTATTTT CASSNPTDTQYF TRBJ2-3 12 few NA TRBV6-5
TGCGCCAGCAGCCCCGGAGCGGGAGGTCACCGCACAGATACGCAGTATTTT CASSPGAGGHRTDTQYF TRBJ2-3 17 few TRBD2 TRBV4-1
TGTGGAGGGGACTCACACGGGTCTGGGGCCAACGTCCTGACTTTC CGGDSHGSGANVLTF TRBJ2-6 15 few NA TRBV30
TGCGCCAGCAGCGGGGGATTTAATGAAAAACTGTTTTTT CASSGGFNEKLFF TRBJ1-4 13 NA NA TRBV4-1
TGTGCCAGCATTCCCCCCCCTGCAACTAATGAAAAACTGTTTTTT CASIPPPATNEKLFF TRBJ1-4 15 few NA TRBV27
TGTGCCAGCAGCCAAGATGGGCAAACGGGAAATCAGCCCCAGCATTTT CASSQDGQTGNQPQHF TRBJ1-5 16 few NA TRBV4-2
TGTGCCAGCAGTTACGGCAGGCTAGCGGGAACCTACAATGAGCAGTTCTTC CASSYGRLAGTYNEQFF TRBJ2-1 17 few TRBD2 TRBV6-5
TGTGCCAGCAGTCGAACAGGGAGGGCTGGGGCCAACGTCCTGACTTTC CASSRTGRAGANVLTF TRBJ2-6 16 NA NA TRBV28
TGCAGTGCCCTGCGAGGGAGGGTTTCCACCCACGAGCAGTACTTC CSALRGRVSTHEQYF TRBJ2-7 15 NA TRBD2 TRBV20-1
TGTGCCAGCAGTTACGGTCAGTCCTACGAGCAGTACTTC CASSYGQSYEQYF TRBJ2-7 13 few NA TRBV6-6
TGTGCCAGCAGCTTGTACATGGAAGAGACCCAGTACTTC CASSLYMEETQYF TRBJ2-5 13 NA NA TRBV5-4
TGTGCCAGCAGCCCTCATCCCCGGACAGGGGTACAAGAGACCCAGTACTTC CASSPHPRTGVQETQYF TRBJ2-5 17 many TRBD1 TRBV6-5
TGTGCCAGCAGTGTACAGGGAGCAGATACGCAGTATTTT CASSVQGADTQYF TRBJ2-3 13 NA NA TRBV25-1
TGTGCCACCAGCCTGGGACTAGCGGACGATACGCAGTATTTT CATSLGLADDTQYF TRBJ2-3 14 NA TRBD2 TRBV15
TGTGCTGTAAGAATGCGGCGGGAGAGGATAGATACGCAGTATTTT CAVRMRRERIDTQYF TRBJ2-3 15 NA TRBD2 TRBV2
TGTGCCAGCAGCTTAGGAGAGGCAACTAATGAAAAACTGTTTTTT CASSLGEATNEKLFF TRBJ1-4 15 NA NA TRBV7-9
TGCGCCAGCGGACAGGGGAATATGAACACTGAAGCTTTCTTT CASGQGNMNTEAFF TRBJ1-1 14 few TRBD1 TRBV5-1